The 2 T cell receptor beta chains reported below all come from one sample, sequenced in a study of blood T cell repertoires in COVID-19. Profiling relied on immunoSEQ multiplex PCR, and the TCRdb table lists in-frame clones only, not all of them. The sample yields about 170,000 clones, roughly 80% seen once. The sequenced sample was peripheral blood. These TCRs come from a man in his 70s with active or convalescent COVID-19.

V gene TRBV18 combines with J gene TRBJ1-6, with 7 positions matching TRBD1. Per the germline V gene, CDR1 is KGHSH and CDR2 is LQKENI. V lost 1 base to trimming and J lost 6 bases; unmatched junction nucleotides: 9. The CDR3 is 17 amino acids. In DNA, the CDR3 is TGTGCCAGCTCACCACTCGCAGGGGGTTTCGGTAATTCACCCCTCCACTTT. It is translated as CASSPLAGGFGNSPLHF.

This clone is a singleton in its sample. The V call is TRBV9, the J call TRBJ1-3; 7 bases line up with TRBD1. This CDR3 contains 18 residues. Germline V gene lookup returns CDR1 SGDLS and CDR2 YYNGEE. Unmatched junction bases numbered 11, after V lost 2 bases and J lost 0 bases. CDR3 region: CASSVQGQTSFSGNTIYF. The CDR3 DNA follows: TGTGCCAGCAGCGTGCAGGGACAGACGAGTTTCTCTGGAAACACCATATATTTT.